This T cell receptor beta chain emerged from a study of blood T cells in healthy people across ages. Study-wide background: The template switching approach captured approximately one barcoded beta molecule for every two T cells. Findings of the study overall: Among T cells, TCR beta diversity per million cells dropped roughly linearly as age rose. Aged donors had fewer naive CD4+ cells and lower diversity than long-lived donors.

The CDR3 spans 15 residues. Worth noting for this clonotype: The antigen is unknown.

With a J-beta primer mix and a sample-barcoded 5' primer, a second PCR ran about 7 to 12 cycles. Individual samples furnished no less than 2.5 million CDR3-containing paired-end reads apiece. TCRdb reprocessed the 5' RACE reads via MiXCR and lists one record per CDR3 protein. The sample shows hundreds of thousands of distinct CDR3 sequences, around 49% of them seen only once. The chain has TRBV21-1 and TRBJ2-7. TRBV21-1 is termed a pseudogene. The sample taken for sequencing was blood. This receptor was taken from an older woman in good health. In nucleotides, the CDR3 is TGTGCCAGCAGCAAAGTCGACAGGGGCCCCTACGAGCAGTACTTC. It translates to CASSKVDRGPYEQYF.